This TCR beta chain was sequenced in a study of blood T cell repertoires in COVID-19. Study details: COVID-19 samples, acute and convalescent, were from the United States, Italy and Spain. T cells, B-cell-depleted T cells, or PBMCs supplied cDNA or gDNA.

Per the authors' pipeline: Amplified reference gene primers provided the basis for estimating nucleated cell counts. Generated by immunoSEQ multiplex PCR, the TCRdb table keeps only in-frame clones and is missing some. V, J and clone size are taken as reported in that table, and D and trimming were inferred from the DNA itself. The sample has roughly 250,000 clones, about 80% seen once. The receptor's source is a woman of 80 years or more with active or convalescent COVID-19. The sequencing input was peripheral blood.

The CDR3: CASSPGLAGMGTGTDTQYF. The CDR3 bases are TGTGCCAGCAGTCCGGGACTAGCGGGAATGGGTACTGGCACAGATACGCAGTATTTT. The rearrangement uses TRBV6-6 and TRBJ2-3, with 13 bases that match TRBD2. Per germline, CDR1 MNHNY and CDR2 SVGAGI (reference sequence). V lost 5 bases, J lost 1 base, and 12 bases stayed unmatched. CDR3 length: 19 residues.